Each of the 10 T cell receptor beta chains below was sequenced from the same sample in a study of identical twins. TCRdb re-called the 5' RACE reads with MiXCR, one entry per CDR3 protein. The table lists around 370,000 distinct CDR3 sequences, roughly 9% of them singletons. Sequenced material: naive T cells sorted from blood. The receptors stem from a woman between 50 and 59 years old in good health.

A few counts support this clonotype. CDR3 loop: CASSFLRDWKRTDTQYF. The CDR3 DNA sequence: TGCGCCAGCAGCTTTCTCCGGGACTGGAAACGCACAGATACGCAGTATTTT. The V and J genes are TRBV5-1 and TRBJ2-3, with D possibly being TRBD2 (6 bases). The germline V and J ends were trimmed by 2 bases and 1 base, with 17 bases remaining between them. Germline loops: CDR1 SGHRS, CDR2 YFSETQ. The CDR3 covers 17 residues. Looking up the rest from reference TRBV5-1 and TRBJ2-3 gives the full variable domain: KAGVTQTPRYLIKTRGQQVTLSCSPISGHRSVSWYQQTPGQGLQFLFEYFSETQRNKGNFPGRFSGRQFSNSRSEMNVSTLELGDSALYLCASSFLRDWKRTDTQYFGPGTRLTVL.

This rearrangement joins TRBV24-1 to TRBJ2-1, with 10 bases lining up with TRBD1. Germline trimming cut 4 bases from V and 5 bases from J; bases unmatched to any gene: 7. This CDR3 region has 16 residues. Germline V gene data show CDR1 as KGHDR and CDR2 as SFDVKD. The CDR3 loop reads CATSETRDRGHNEQFF. CDR3 DNA: TGTGCCACCAGTGAGACCCGGGACAGGGGACACAATGAGCAGTTCTTC.

The CDR3 coding sequence is TGTGCCAGCAGTGAAAGCGGCAGAGCTTACGAGCAGTACGTC. The encoded protein is CASSESGRAYEQYV. This chain connects TRBV6-1 to TRBJ2-7, with D perhaps matching TRBD2 (5 bases). V lost 2 bases, J lost 4 bases, and 12 bases lay in between. The length of the CDR3 is 14 residues. Germline V gene data show CDR1 as MNHNS and CDR2 as SASEGT.

This clonotype was observed many times. The gene calls are TRBV29-1 and TRBJ2-2; D not certain. The V end lost 4 bases, the J end lost 13 bases, and 13 bases lay between the germline ends. This CDR3 has 11 residues. CDR1 and CDR2 from the germline V gene are SQVTM and ANQGSEA. CDR3 DNA sequence: TGCAGCGTTGCCTCGTTAGAAGGGCTGTTTTTT. Its translation: CSVASLEGLFF.

In this sample, this clonotype turned up a few times. The chain uses TRBV7-8 and TRBJ1-2; D is possibly TRBD1 (6 bases). With 2 bases removed from V and 1 base from J, the gap between germline ends came to 8 bases. Germline loops: CDR1 SGHVS, CDR2 FQNEAQ. The CDR3 length is 14 residues. The CDR3 is CASSLYRDNYGYTF. CDR3 nucleotides: TGTGCCAGCAGCTTATACAGGGATAACTATGGCTACACCTTC.

This clonotype showed up many times. V usage is TRBV2 and J usage is TRBJ2-7; D is tentatively TRBD1 or TRBD2 (6 bases each). The V gene lost 8 bases and the J gene lost 2 bases, with 16 bases spanning the gap. This CDR3 is built from 14 residues. The germline V gene has CDR1 SNHLY and CDR2 FYNNEI. This CDR3 is CASGGGDRTYEQYV. The DNA of the CDR3 is TGTGCCAGCGGAGGGGGAGACAGAACCTACGAGCAGTACGTC.

This clonotype showed up just a few times. The chain carries TRBV28 and TRBJ2-1; 10 bases align to TRBD2. With 8 bases clipped from V and 5 bases from J, the junction kept 18 bases outside the gene matches. CDR1 and CDR2 from the germline V gene are MDHEN and SYDVKM. This CDR3 region has 18 residues. The CDR3 spells CASPLSVSGRALNNEQFF. The CDR3 DNA reads TGTGCCAGCCCCCTCTCAGTGAGCGGGAGGGCGTTGAACAATGAGCAGTTCTTC. Drawing the rest from reference TRBV28 and TRBJ2-1, the complete variable domain is DVKVTQSSRYLVKRTGEKVFLECVQDMDHENMFWYRQDPGLGLRLIYFSYDVKMKEKGDIPEGYSVSREKKERFSLILESASTNQTSMYLCASPLSVSGRALNNEQFFGPGTRLTVL.

The chain combines TRBV7-8 with TRBJ1-5; D might be TRBD1 (6 bases). CDR1 and CDR2 from the germline V gene are SGHVS and FQNEAQ. This CDR3 contains 16 residues. V lost 6 bases and J 0 bases, leaving 15 bases between the germline ends. CDR3: CASSRGRTVSNQPQHF. CDR3 bases: TGTGCCAGCAGTAGGGGAAGGACAGTTAGCAATCAGCCCCAGCATTTT.

The table lists this clonotype with a few counts. The gene calls are TRBV7-9 and TRBJ2-3, with a tentative D call TRBD2 (5 bases). Germline-derived CDR1 and CDR2 are SEHNR and FQNEAQ (reference sequence). CDR3 length: 12 residues. V was shortened by 5 bases and J by 7 bases, with 10 bases between the two germline ends. The CDR3 sequence is CASSPVGNTQYF. CDR3 in DNA: TGTGCCAGCAGCCCAGTCGGGAATACGCAGTATTTT.

The J gene is TRBJ1-1, the V gene TRBV24-1; maybe TRBD1 (6 bases). Trimming took 7 bases from V and 2 from J, leaving 13 bases between them. Germline V gives CDR1 KGHDR, CDR2 SFDVKD. CDR3 size: 14 residues. The DNA for the CDR3 is TGTGCCACCAGACAGGGTTTTGGAAACACTGAAGCTTTCTTT. It translates to CATRQGFGNTEAFF.